Below are 21 T cell receptor beta chains sequenced from a single sample in a study of T cell responses to AZD1222 COVID-19 vaccine. TCRdb keeps only in-frame clones here, not all; method: immunoSEQ multiplex PCR. The sample yields roughly 150,000 clones, more than 70% seen once. Sample: peripheral blood, taken on day 0 of MenACWY control vaccination. Source of these receptors: an adult in good health.

This chain connects TRBV4-3 to TRBJ2-1, with D possibly matching TRBD1 (6 bases). The V and J ends lost 6 bases and 6 bases respectively, with 15 bases between them. Germline lookup yields CDR1 LGHNA and CDR2 YSLEER. This CDR3 is 14 amino acids long. The CDR3 nucleotides are TGCGCCAGCAGTTTTGCTGGGGGCCCCAATGAGCAGTTCTTC. As protein: CASSFAGGPNEQFF.

The V and J genes are TRBV5-1 and TRBJ1-1; the D is unclear. The CDR3 spans 15 residues. V was clipped by 1 base and J by 5 bases, with 15 bases between them. CDR1 and CDR2 (germline): SGHRS, YFSETQ. CDR3 DNA sequence: TGCGCCAGCAGCTTGAGCCCGGGATCACGGACTGAAGCTTTCTTT. It is translated as CASSLSPGSRTEAFF.

CDR3 protein: CASSPGSTTLTGYTF. CDR3 coding DNA: TGCGCCAGCAGCCCCGGGTCTACAACTCTTACAGGCTACACCTTC. The V call is TRBV5-1, the J call TRBJ1-2; D not certain. The CDR3 runs to 15 residues. Germline CDR1 SGHRS, CDR2 YFSETQ. Trimming removed 4 bases from V and 8 bases from J, with 21 bases in between.

This chain uses TRBV7-6 with TRBJ1-3; unclear D gene. In germline, CDR1 is SGHVS, CDR2 FNYEAQ. The germline V and J ends were trimmed by 5 bases and 9 bases, with 11 bases remaining between them. This CDR3 has 12 residues. CDR3 amino acids: CASSPLLGTIYF. CDR3 coding DNA: TGTGCCAGCAGCCCCCTACTAGGCACCATATATTTT.

The rearrangement links TRBV6-5 to TRBJ1-3; D remains unclear. The V gene's germline CDR1 is MNHEY and CDR2 SVGAGI. V lost 6 bases, J lost 0 bases, and 9 bases lay in between. This CDR3 comprises 14 residues. The CDR3 DNA reads TGTGCCAGCAGCGCAAGAGGCTCTGGAAACACCATATATTTT. This codes for CASSARGSGNTIYF.

This clone has a single count. The chain joins TRBV5-1 to TRBJ2-1; D not certain. This CDR3 comprises 11 residues. Germline V lookup: CDR1 SGHRS, CDR2 YFSETQ. V gave up 0 bases and J gave up 10 bases, with 5 bases separating them. For the CDR3, the DNA is TGCGCCAGCAGCTTGGCCTTCGAGCAGTTCTTC. Translated, it gives CASSLAFEQFF.

The chain carries TRBV29-1 and TRBJ2-4; tentative D call: TRBD2 (7 bases). CDR1 and CDR2 from the germline V gene are SQVTM and ANQGSEA. V was cut by 7 bases and J by 5 bases, with 15 bases left in between. CDR3 length equals 13 residues. CDR3 DNA: TGCAGCGGAGTGAGGGGGGGACAAAACATTCAGTACTTC. Translating it yields CSGVRGGQNIQYF.

The chain carries TRBV6-2 or TRBV6-3 and TRBJ2-3, with D hard to call. CDR1 and CDR2 (germline): MNHEY, SVGEGT. The CDR3 is made up of 13 amino acids. Trimming cost V 2 bases and J 7 bases, with 10 bases left between them. Here the CDR3 DNA reads TGTGCCAGCAGTTACGAACGGCGAAATACGCAGTATTTT. Residues: CASSYERRNTQYF.

V is TRBV5-4 and J is TRBJ2-2; D is unclear. The CDR3 runs to 12 residues. Per germline, CDR1 SGHNT and CDR2 YYREEE (reference sequence). Trimming pared 5 bases from V and 6 bases from J, leaving 8 bases between. The CDR3 nucleotides read TGTGCCAGCAGTATCGGTCCCGGGGAGCTGTTTTTT. It encodes CASSIGPGELFF. The full variable domain, rest sourced from reference TRBV5-4 and TRBJ2-2, is ETGVTQSPTHLIKTRGQQVTLRCSSQSGHNTVSWYQQALGQGPQFIFQYYREEENGRGNFPPRFSGLQFPNYSSELNVNALELDDSALYLCASSIGPGELFFGEGSRLTVL.

The V and J genes are TRBV28 and TRBJ2-7, with TRBD1 identical over 7 bases. The ends lost 5 bases at V and 4 bases at J; junction bases unmatched: 11. Germline loops: CDR1 MDHEN, CDR2 SYDVKM. CDR3 length equals 15 residues. In DNA form, the CDR3 reads TGTGCCAGCAGTCCATCCGGGACAGTCCCTTACGAGCAGTACTTC. This gives the protein CASSPSGTVPYEQYF.

This clone appeared once. V and J are TRBV5-5 and TRBJ1-3, with D perhaps TRBD1 (6 bases). Trimming removed 1 base from V and 3 bases from J, with 17 bases in between. Germline V gene data show CDR1 as SGHKS and CDR2 as YYEKEE (reference sequence). CDR3 length equals 17 residues. CDR3 residues: CASSLHRDTELGNTIYF. CDR3 DNA sequence: TGTGCCAGCAGCTTGCATCGGGACACTGAACTTGGAAACACCATATATTTT.

The rearrangement uses TRBV19 and TRBJ2-4; TRBD1 aligns across 8 bases. CDR1 is LNHDA, CDR2 SQIVND, per germline (reference sequence). J lost 3 bases, V lost 5 bases, and 9 bases had no gene match. The CDR3 runs 16 residues. CDR3 loop: CASSPWTGIVKNIQYF. CDR3 bases: TGTGCCAGTAGTCCGTGGACAGGGATAGTCAAAAACATTCAGTACTTC.

The V gene is TRBV24-1, the J gene TRBJ1-1; possible D gene TRBD1, 5 bases. The CDR3 is made up of 14 amino acids. Germline V gene sequence: CDR1 KGHDR, CDR2 SFDVKD. Trimming shortened V by 4 bases and J by 7 bases, and 15 bases separated the two germline ends. The DNA of the CDR3 is TGTGCCACCAGTGACCCCAGGGAAGGACTTGAAGCTTTCTTT. It encodes CATSDPREGLEAFF.

The J gene is TRBJ1-3, the V gene TRBV24-1, with D perhaps TRBD1 (5 bases). Germline V lookup: CDR1 KGHDR, CDR2 SFDVKD. This CDR3 is built from 13 residues. V was pared by 7 bases and J by 4 bases, with 10 bases between. The CDR3 protein is CATSDSGGNTIYF. The CDR3, as DNA: TGTGCCACCAGCGACAGCGGAGGAAACACCATATATTTT.

The gene calls are TRBV3-1 (or the pseudogene TRBV3-2) and TRBJ2-1; 11 nucleotides agree with TRBD2. The CDR3 covers 18 residues. Germline V CDR1 and CDR2: LGHDT, YNNKEL (reference sequence). Trimming removed 0 bases from V and 5 bases from J; junction bases left unmatched: 9. CDR3 sequence reads: CASSQDVSGGLADNEQFF. CDR3 nucleotides: TGTGCCAGCAGCCAAGATGTTTCCGGGGGACTAGCGGACAATGAGCAGTTCTTC.

The J gene is TRBJ2-7, the V gene TRBV9; the D is unclear. Trimming shortened V by 0 bases and J by 2 bases, and 9 bases separated the two germline ends. Germline loops: CDR1 SGDLS, CDR2 YYNGEE. This CDR3 is 14 amino acids long. The CDR3 sequence is CASSVGGITYEQYF. As DNA, the CDR3 is TGTGCCAGCAGCGTAGGTGGCATAACCTACGAGCAGTACTTC.

The chain couples TRBV5-1 to TRBJ1-1; 9 positions match TRBD1. The V gene's germline CDR1 is SGHRS and CDR2 YFSETQ. CDR3 length: 17 amino acids. With V trimmed by 0 bases and J by 0 bases, 6 bases remained unmatched. CDR3 sequence: CASSLEGQGGMNTEAFF. The CDR3 bases are TGCGCCAGCAGCTTGGAGGGACAGGGAGGTATGAACACTGAAGCTTTCTTT.

The chain is built from TRBV19 and TRBJ1-2; D perhaps matches TRBD1 (5 bases). Between the trimmed V and J ends, which lost 3 bases and 4 bases, there was a span of 15 bases. Germline CDR1 and CDR2: LNHDA and SQIVND (reference sequence). The CDR3 is 15 residues long. CDR3 residues: CASSIGAGPFYGYTF. As DNA, the CDR3 is TGTGCCAGTAGTATCGGAGCAGGGCCATTCTATGGCTACACCTTC.

This chain uses TRBV7-2 with TRBJ1-5; D unclear. This CDR3 is built from 14 residues. V was shortened by 0 bases and J by 5 bases, with 8 bases between the two germline ends. Looked up from germline, CDR1 is SGHTA and CDR2 is FQGNSA. The CDR3 DNA sequence: TGTGCCAGCAGCTTAGCGCTAGGTTATCAGCCCCAGCATTTT. Its protein is CASSLALGYQPQHF.

The V gene is TRBV5-6, the J gene TRBJ1-1; 7 nucleotides match TRBD1. The germline V gene encodes CDR1 SGHDT and CDR2 YYEEEE. This CDR3 comprises 15 residues. V lost 1 base and J lost 0; bases outside the gene matches: 3. CDR3 loop: CASSLLGTVNTEAFF. The CDR3 DNA is TGTGCCAGCAGCTTGCTGGGGACAGTGAACACTGAAGCTTTCTTT.

The chain is built from TRBV20-1 and TRBJ1-6; 9 bases agree with TRBD1. Germline V gene data show CDR1 as DFQATT and CDR2 as SNEGSKA (reference sequence). V lost 3 bases, J lost 10 bases, and 10 bases stayed unmatched. The CDR3 contains 15 residues. In DNA, the CDR3 is TGCAGTGCTAGTCTGCCGGGACAGGGATGGTCACCCCTCCACTTT. Translated, it gives CSASLPGQGWSPLHF.